This entry lists 15 T cell receptor beta chains sequenced from one sample in a study of shared clonotypes between healthy human individuals. The data were produced by immunoSEQ multiplex PCR, yet TCRdb's version contains in-frame clones alone and is incomplete. The repertoire consists of around 2.3 million clones, with about 94% occurring once and the leading ten covering approximately 0.13%. What was sequenced was naive CD4+ T cells sorted from blood. Subset reported: CD45RA+ positively selected. These receptors were collected from a man aged 18 to 30 in good health.

The chain uses TRBV11-2 and TRBJ2-7, with 7 bases that match TRBD2. Germline CDR1 is SGHAT and CDR2 is FQNNGV. The CDR3 is made up of 15 amino acids. V lost 5 bases to trimming and J lost 2 bases; unmatched junction nucleotides: 9. The CDR3 DNA reads as TGTGCCAGCAGCCCGCATCTAGCGGTTCCCTACGAGCAGTACTTC. This gives the protein CASSPHLAVPYEQYF. Complete variable domain (other parts from reference TRBV11-2 and TRBJ2-7): EAGVAQSPRYKIIEKRQSVAFWCNPISGHATLYWYQQILGQGPKLLIQFQNNGVVDDSQLPKDRFSAERLKGVDSTLKIQPAKLEDSAVYLCASSPHLAVPYEQYFGPGTRLTVT.

This rearrangement joins TRBV5-1 to TRBJ2-4; D is uncertain. Per the germline V gene, CDR1 is SGHRS and CDR2 is YFSETQ. Deletions cut 0 bases from V and 2 bases from J, with 12 bases between. This CDR3 has 16 residues. The CDR3, as DNA: TGCGCCAGCAGCTTGGCCCGCGACAACTCCAAAAACATTCAGTACTTC. Its protein is CASSLARDNSKNIQYF.

The V gene is TRBV5-1, the J gene TRBJ1-1, with D perhaps TRBD1 (6 bases). Looked up from germline, CDR1 is SGHRS and CDR2 is YFSETQ. The ends were cut back, 4 bases at V and 4 bases at J, with 17 bases in the middle. The CDR3 contains 15 residues. This chain's CDR3 is CASSPERGAGTEAFF. CDR3 DNA: TGCGCCAGCAGCCCGGAACGGGGGGCCGGCACTGAAGCTTTCTTT.

Comments on this clone: The same CDR3 can be traced to other DNA sequences in this sample. V gene TRBV5-6 combines with J gene TRBJ2-7; D ambiguous. V lost 5 bases and J 2 bases, leaving 5 bases between the germline ends. The germline CDR1 and CDR2 sequences are SGHDT and YYEEEE. CDR3 length: 11 amino acids. This CDR3 is CASSTAYEQYF. DNA for the CDR3: TGTGCCAGCAGTACGGCCTACGAGCAGTACTTC.

This clone has a single count. The same CDR3 also results from other DNA sequences found in this sample. This rearrangement joins TRBV7-2 to TRBJ2-7, with 7 bases that match TRBD1. The J segment lost 1 base and the V segment lost 3 bases, leaving 6 bases of the junction unmatched. This CDR3 is built from 15 residues. Germline values: CDR1 SGHTA, CDR2 FQGNSA. The DNA for the CDR3 is TGTGCCAGCAGCTTTACCGGGACAGATTCCTACGAGCAGTACTTC. This codes for CASSFTGTDSYEQYF.

The gene calls are TRBV5-4 and TRBJ2-5, with 9 bases matching TRBD1. V trimming: 2 bases; J trimming: 5 bases; junction bases outside the gene matches: 4. The germline CDR1 and CDR2 sequences are SGHNT and YYREEE (reference sequence). This CDR3 has 14 residues. CDR3 in amino acids: CASSFRTGAETQYF. As DNA, the CDR3 is TGTGCCAGCAGCTTCCGGACAGGGGCGGAGACCCAGTACTTC.

This chain uses TRBV18 with TRBJ1-1, with D tentatively TRBD1 (5 bases). V was pared by 4 bases and J by 1 base, with 13 bases between. CDR1 and CDR2 from the germline V gene are KGHSH and LQKENI. This CDR3 is built from 15 residues. CDR3 in DNA: TGTGCCAGCTCACTTTACAGACAGCAGAACACTGAAGCTTTCTTT. It codes for CASSLYRQQNTEAFF.

The chain recombines TRBV10-3 with TRBJ2-5, with D possibly TRBD2 on 6 matching bases. The CDR3 loop spans 17 amino acids. Trimming removed 5 bases at V and 5 bases at J, with 24 bases between. The germline gives CDR1 ENHRY, CDR2 SYGVKD. CDR3 sequence: CAISSGSGGRAVETQYF. The CDR3 DNA reads as TGTGCCATCAGTTCCGGTAGCGGCGGCCGGGCGGTGGAGACCCAGTACTTC.

For the CDR3, the DNA is TGCGCCAGCAGCTTGGGGGAAAGACCGGAGACCCAGTACTTC. Its translation is CASSLGERPETQYF. The V gene is TRBV5-1, the J gene TRBJ2-5, with D hard to call. This CDR3 spans 14 amino acids. Germline CDR1 SGHRS, CDR2 YFSETQ. The germline V and J ends were trimmed by 0 bases and 5 bases, with 11 bases remaining between them.

This chain connects TRBV9 to TRBJ2-5; D gene unclear. Germline assignment: CDR1 SGDLS and CDR2 YYNGEE. Trimming removed 0 bases from V and 1 base from J, with 10 bases in between. CDR3 length: 15 residues. In nucleotides, the CDR3 is TGTGCCAGCAGCGTAGCTCCGACCAGCCAAGAGACCCAGTACTTC. Encoded protein: CASSVAPTSQETQYF.

CDR3 in DNA: TGTGCCAGCTCATTCGTAGGGGGCGCAGGGAATGAGCAGTTCTTC. The encoded protein is CASSFVGGAGNEQFF. J is TRBJ2-1 and V is TRBV18; 7 bases are shared with TRBD1. Germline V lookup: CDR1 KGHSH, CDR2 LQKENI. With V trimmed by 5 bases and J by 7 bases, 11 bases remained unmatched. This CDR3 contains 15 residues.

The chain links TRBV11-2 to TRBJ2-7; D unresolved. Trimming stripped 2 bases from V and 6 bases from J, with 17 bases between. This CDR3 comprises 15 residues. Germline assignment: CDR1 SGHAT and CDR2 FQNNGV. Here the CDR3 reads CASSLLPASGGEQYF. The DNA for the CDR3 is TGTGCCAGCAGCTTACTTCCGGCGTCGGGCGGCGAGCAGTACTTC.

This chain connects TRBV28 to TRBJ1-1; D is undetermined. The CDR3 length is 12 residues. Trimming removed 6 bases at V and 3 bases at J, with 8 bases between. The germline V gene encodes CDR1 MDHEN and CDR2 SYDVKM. CDR3 nucleotide sequence: TGTGCCAGCAGACGGAAGGACACTGAAGCTTTCTTT. It encodes CASRRKDTEAFF.

The CDR3 protein is CAWSKDSGYTF. CDR3 bases: TGTGCCTGGAGCAAGGATTCTGGCTACACCTTC. The gene calls are TRBV30 and TRBJ1-2; D remains unclear. The CDR3 consists of 11 residues. Germline CDR1 reads GTSNPN; CDR2 reads SVGIG (reference sequence). Trimming removed 3 bases from V and 7 bases from J, with 9 bases in between.

The chain carries TRBV10-3 and TRBJ1-6; 10 nucleotides line up with TRBD1. This CDR3 has 15 amino acids. Germline V gene sequence: CDR1 ENHRY, CDR2 SYGVKD. Losses at the gene ends were 2 bases for V and 7 bases for J; bases not matched to a gene: 2. The CDR3 DNA sequence: TGTGCCATCAGTGAGCTGACAGGGGGCAATTCACCCCTCCACTTT. Translated, it gives CAISELTGGNSPLHF.